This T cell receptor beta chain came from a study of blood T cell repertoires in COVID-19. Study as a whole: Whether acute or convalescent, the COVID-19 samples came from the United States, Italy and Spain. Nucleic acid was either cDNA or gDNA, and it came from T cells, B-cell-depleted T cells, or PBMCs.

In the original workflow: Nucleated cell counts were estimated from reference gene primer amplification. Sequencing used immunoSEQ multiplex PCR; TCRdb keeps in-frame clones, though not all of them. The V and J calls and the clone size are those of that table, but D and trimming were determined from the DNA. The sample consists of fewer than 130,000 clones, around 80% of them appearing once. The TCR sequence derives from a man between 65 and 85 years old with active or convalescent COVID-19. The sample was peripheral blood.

CDR3 protein: CSVSQGVYEQYF. CDR3 DNA: TGCAGCGTTTCTCAGGGGGTCTACGAGCAGTACTTC. The genes are TRBV29-1 and TRBJ2-7, with 7 bases aligning to TRBD1. The CDR3 spans 12 residues. With V trimmed by 5 bases and J by 3 bases, 4 bases remained unmatched. Germline CDR1 and CDR2: SQVTM and ANQGSEA.